The 12 T cell receptor beta chains presented below share a single source sample, sequenced in a study of patients and donors after allogeneic stem cell transplantation. In TCRdb, the RT-PCR reads were re-called with MiXCR into one record per CDR3 protein. The table shows 800,000 to 1,000,000 distinct CDR3 sequences, with more than 15% occurring only once. The sequenced material came from blood, either unsorted or a sorted T cell fraction (not recorded which). The receptor set was obtained from a human donor who was either an allogeneic HSCT recipient or a stem cell or donor lymphocyte infusion donor (not recorded which). It is not recorded whose cells these are; they may come from a transplant donor.

This clonotype showed up just a few times. The chain has TRBV12-3 or TRBV12-4 and TRBJ1-3, with D maybe TRBD1 (6 bases). The CDR3 has 11 residues. V was trimmed by 5 bases and J by 11 bases, leaving 10 bases between them. The CDR3, as DNA: TGTGCCAGCAGTAACAGGGTGTCCATATATTTT. Residues: CASSNRVSIYF.

This clonotype was seen a few times. Here the CDR3 DNA reads TGCAGTGCCCCCGTTAGCGGGAGTGTAGCCGGGGAGCTGTTTTTT. It yields the protein CSAPVSGSVAGELFF. The chain couples TRBV20-1 to TRBJ2-2; 9 positions match TRBD2. The CDR3 is 15 amino acids. The germline V gene has CDR1 DFQATT and CDR2 SNEGSKA (reference sequence). V lost 6 bases to trimming and J lost 6 bases; unmatched junction nucleotides: 11.

The V gene is TRBV5-1, the J gene TRBJ2-3, with D possibly matching TRBD2 (6 bases). The V end was cut by 0 bases, the J end by 4 bases, with 15 bases between. Looked up from germline, CDR1 is SGHRS and CDR2 is YFSETQ. This CDR3 has 16 residues. The chain's CDR3 is CASSLVAVGGADTQYF. CDR3 bases: TGCGCCAGCAGCTTGGTGGCGGTGGGGGGAGCAGATACGCAGTATTTT.

This sequence joins TRBV7-9 and TRBJ2-3; weak D call: TRBD1 (5 bases). V lost 5 bases, J lost 6 bases, and 21 bases lay in between. The CDR3 loop spans 16 amino acids. Germline loops: CDR1 SEHNR, CDR2 FQNEAQ (reference sequence). This CDR3 reads CASSLQTPRRGDTQYF. DNA of the CDR3: TGTGCCAGCAGCCTACAAACCCCTCGTAGGGGCGATACGCAGTATTTT.

The rearrangement links TRBV4-3 to TRBJ2-2; D gene uncertain. CDR1 is LGHNA and CDR2 is YSLEER in the germline V gene. V lost 0 bases to trimming and J lost 5 bases, with 7 bases between them. The CDR3 spans 14 residues. The CDR3 here is CASSQDKGTGELFF. The DNA of the CDR3 is TGCGCCAGCAGCCAAGATAAGGGTACCGGGGAGCTGTTTTTT.

The chain joins TRBV5-5 to TRBJ2-4; 8 bases map to TRBD2. The J segment lost 2 bases and the V segment lost 3 bases, leaving 13 bases of the junction unmatched. This CDR3 comprises 18 residues. Germline lookup yields CDR1 SGHKS and CDR2 YYEKEE (reference sequence). The CDR3 sequence is CASSYTGRGGSSKNIQYF. For the CDR3, the DNA is TGTGCCAGCAGCTACACCGGACGGGGGGGCTCTTCCAAAAACATTCAGTACTTC.

This clonotype was picked up a small number of times. This chain connects TRBV11-3 to TRBJ2-1; no clear D gene. Germline V gene sequence: CDR1 SGHNT, CDR2 YENEEA. The CDR3 is 12 amino acids. The germline V and J ends were trimmed by 4 bases and 5 bases, with 6 bases remaining between them. The CDR3 loop is CASSSQNNEQFF. CDR3 sequence (DNA): TGTGCCAGCAGCTCCCAAAACAATGAGCAGTTCTTC. The full variable domain, rest sourced from reference TRBV11-3 and TRBJ2-1, is EAGVVQSPRYKIIEKKQPVAFWCNPISGHNTLYWYLQNLGQGPELLIRYENEEAVDDSQLPKDRFSAERLKGVDSTLKIQPAELGDSAVYLCASSSQNNEQFFGPGTRLTVL.

The chain recombines TRBV4-2 with TRBJ2-7; 7 nucleotides agree with TRBD1. V was clipped by 3 bases and J by 3 bases; unmatched bases: 8. This CDR3 is built from 15 residues. CDR1 is LGHNA and CDR2 is YNFKEQ in the germline V gene. Here the CDR3 DNA reads TGTGCCAGCAGCCAGAGTGGGACAGCCAGCTACGAGCAGTACTTC. Its protein is CASSQSGTASYEQYF.

This clonotype occurred a few times. The chain recombines TRBV6-1 with TRBJ2-5; D is tentatively TRBD1 or TRBD2 (6 bases each). Between the trimmed V and J ends, which lost 6 bases and 2 bases, there was a span of 16 bases. The CDR3 loop spans 15 amino acids. Germline V CDR1 and CDR2: MNHNS, SASEGT. The CDR3 sequence: CASSRWRDIQETQYF. CDR3 coding DNA: TGTGCCAGCAGCCGCTGGCGGGACATACAAGAGACCCAGTACTTC.

This chain joins TRBV2 and TRBJ2-7, with D hard to call. Germline V lookup: CDR1 SNHLY, CDR2 FYNNEI. Trimming left V 2 bases short and J 6 bases short, with 8 bases between. This CDR3 region has 12 residues. CDR3 protein: CASSEFPLEQYF. The CDR3 DNA sequence: TGTGCCAGCAGTGAATTCCCCCTCGAGCAGTACTTC.

The gene calls are TRBV9 and TRBJ2-7, with D possibly TRBD2 on 7 matching bases. The V end was cut by 4 bases, the J end by 8 bases, with 16 bases between. The CDR3 has 13 residues. Looked up from germline, CDR1 is SGDLS and CDR2 is YYNGEE. The CDR3 spells CASSISWGGQQYF. The CDR3 region has the DNA TGTGCCAGCAGCATCTCATGGGGGGGGCAGCAGTACTTC.

The genes are TRBV5-1 and TRBJ1-3, with TRBD1 identical over 10 bases. V gave up 4 bases and J gave up 3 bases; unmatched junction bases: 4. CDR1 is SGHRS, CDR2 YFSETQ, per germline. This CDR3 has 15 residues. In DNA, the CDR3 is TGCGCCAGCAGCGGGGACAGGGGCCTTGGAAACACCATATATTTT. Translating gives CASSGDRGLGNTIYF.